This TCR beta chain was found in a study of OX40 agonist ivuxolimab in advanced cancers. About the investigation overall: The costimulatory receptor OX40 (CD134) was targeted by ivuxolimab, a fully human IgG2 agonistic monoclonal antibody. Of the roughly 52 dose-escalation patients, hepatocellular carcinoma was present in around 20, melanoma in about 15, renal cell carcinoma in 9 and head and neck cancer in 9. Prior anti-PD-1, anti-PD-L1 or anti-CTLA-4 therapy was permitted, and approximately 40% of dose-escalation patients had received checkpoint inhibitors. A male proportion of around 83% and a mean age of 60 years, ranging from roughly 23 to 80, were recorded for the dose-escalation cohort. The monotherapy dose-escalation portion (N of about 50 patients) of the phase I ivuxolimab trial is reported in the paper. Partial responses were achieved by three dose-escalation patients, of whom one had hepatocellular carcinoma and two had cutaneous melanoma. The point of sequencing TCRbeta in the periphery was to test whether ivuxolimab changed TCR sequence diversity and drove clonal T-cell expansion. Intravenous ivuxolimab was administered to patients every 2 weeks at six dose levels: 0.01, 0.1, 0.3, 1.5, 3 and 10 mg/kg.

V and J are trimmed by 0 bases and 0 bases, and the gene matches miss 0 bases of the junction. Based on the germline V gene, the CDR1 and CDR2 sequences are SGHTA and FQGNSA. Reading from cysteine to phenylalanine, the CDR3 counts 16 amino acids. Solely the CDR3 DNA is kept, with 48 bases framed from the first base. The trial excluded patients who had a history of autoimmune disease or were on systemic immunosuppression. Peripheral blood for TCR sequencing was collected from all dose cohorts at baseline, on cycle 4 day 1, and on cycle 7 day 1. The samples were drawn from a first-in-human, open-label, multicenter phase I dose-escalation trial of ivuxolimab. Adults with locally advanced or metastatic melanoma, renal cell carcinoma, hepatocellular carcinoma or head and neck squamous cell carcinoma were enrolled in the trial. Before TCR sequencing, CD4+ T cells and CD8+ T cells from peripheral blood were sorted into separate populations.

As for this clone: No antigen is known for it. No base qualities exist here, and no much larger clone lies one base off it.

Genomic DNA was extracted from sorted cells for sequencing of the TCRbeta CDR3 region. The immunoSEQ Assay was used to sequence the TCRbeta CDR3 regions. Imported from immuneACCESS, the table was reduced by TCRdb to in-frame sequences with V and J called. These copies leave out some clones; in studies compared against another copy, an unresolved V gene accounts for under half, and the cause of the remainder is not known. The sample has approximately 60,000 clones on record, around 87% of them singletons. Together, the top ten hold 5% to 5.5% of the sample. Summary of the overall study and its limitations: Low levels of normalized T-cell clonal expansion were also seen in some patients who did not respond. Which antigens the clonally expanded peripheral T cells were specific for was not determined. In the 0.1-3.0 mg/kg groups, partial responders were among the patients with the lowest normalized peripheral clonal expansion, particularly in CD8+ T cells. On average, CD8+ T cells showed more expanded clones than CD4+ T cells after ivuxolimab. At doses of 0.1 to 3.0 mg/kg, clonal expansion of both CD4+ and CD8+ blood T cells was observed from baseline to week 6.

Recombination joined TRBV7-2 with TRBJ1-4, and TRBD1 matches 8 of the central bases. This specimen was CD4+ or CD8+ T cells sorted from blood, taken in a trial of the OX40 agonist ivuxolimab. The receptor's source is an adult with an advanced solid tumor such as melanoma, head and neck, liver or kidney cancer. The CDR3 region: CASSLAGQATNEKLFF. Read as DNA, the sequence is TGTGCCAGCAGCTTAGCGGGACAGGCAACTAATGAAAAACTGTTTTTT.